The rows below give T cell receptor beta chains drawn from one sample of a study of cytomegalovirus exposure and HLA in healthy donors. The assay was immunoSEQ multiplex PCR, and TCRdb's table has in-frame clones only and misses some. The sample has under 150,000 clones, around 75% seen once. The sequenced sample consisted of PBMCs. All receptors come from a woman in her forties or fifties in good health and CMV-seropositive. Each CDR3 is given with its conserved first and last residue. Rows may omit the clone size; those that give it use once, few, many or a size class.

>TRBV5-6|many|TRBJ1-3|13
CASSLIEANTIYF
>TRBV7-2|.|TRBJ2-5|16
CASSLPRQGWQETQYF
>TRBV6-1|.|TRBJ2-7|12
CATRATVLEQYF
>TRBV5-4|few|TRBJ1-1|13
CASSLHSGNEAFF
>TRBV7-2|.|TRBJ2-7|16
CASSLRGPGRTYEQYF
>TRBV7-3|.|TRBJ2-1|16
CASSPRGRGVGDEQFF
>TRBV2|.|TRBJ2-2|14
CASRGGEPTGELFF
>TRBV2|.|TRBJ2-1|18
CASSEALLLGQANNEQFF
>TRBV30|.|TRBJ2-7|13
CAWTRAGTYEQYF
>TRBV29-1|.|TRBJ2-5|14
CSASGTATQETQYF
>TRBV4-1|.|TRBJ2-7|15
CASSLAGTGAYEQYF
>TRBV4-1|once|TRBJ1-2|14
CASSQGTGNYGYTF
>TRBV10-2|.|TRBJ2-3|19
CASSEFRDVGREVTDTQYF
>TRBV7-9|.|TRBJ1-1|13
CASSPHDSLEAFF
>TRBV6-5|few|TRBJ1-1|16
CASSYSGTPGGTEAFF
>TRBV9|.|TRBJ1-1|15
CASNGQGASWTEAFF
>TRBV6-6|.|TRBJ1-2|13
CASSDRGRNGYTF
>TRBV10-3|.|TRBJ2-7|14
CAISDPRLPYEQYF
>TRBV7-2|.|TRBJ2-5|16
CASSRPLFSGSETQYF
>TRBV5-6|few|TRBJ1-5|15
CASSFYGRGNQPQHF
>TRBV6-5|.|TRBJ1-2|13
CASSLTGNSGYTF
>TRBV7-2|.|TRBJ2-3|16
CASSLARGASTDTQYF
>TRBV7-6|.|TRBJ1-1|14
CASSLGGFNTEAFF
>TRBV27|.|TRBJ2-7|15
CASSPRQGSSYEQYF
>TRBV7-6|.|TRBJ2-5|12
CASSSVRETQYF
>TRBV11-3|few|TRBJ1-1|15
CASGLGGALGTEAFF
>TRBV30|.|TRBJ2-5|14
CAWARAGTGETQYF
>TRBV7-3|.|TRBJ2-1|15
CASSLTFHSYNEQFF
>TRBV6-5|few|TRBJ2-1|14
CASSYSRTSNEQFF
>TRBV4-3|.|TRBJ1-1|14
CASSQVVRVTEAFF
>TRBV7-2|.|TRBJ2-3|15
CASSTRGGMGDTQYF
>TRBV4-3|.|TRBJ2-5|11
CASSPQETQYF
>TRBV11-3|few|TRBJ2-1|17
CASSPGQGRASYNEQFF
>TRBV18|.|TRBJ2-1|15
CASSPIGLRGNEQFF
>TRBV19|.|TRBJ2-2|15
CASSLRGRGTGELFF
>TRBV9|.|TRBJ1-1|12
CASSGDYTEAFF
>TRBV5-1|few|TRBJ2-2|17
CASSPQPAVGDTGELFF
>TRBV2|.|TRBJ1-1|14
CASSRRQGWTEAFF
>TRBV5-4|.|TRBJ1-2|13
CASSLATGYGYTF
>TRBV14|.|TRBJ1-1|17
CASSYPPGTGKNTEAFF
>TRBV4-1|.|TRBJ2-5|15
CASSPYSGRGETQYF
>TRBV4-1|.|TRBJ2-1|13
CASSLGSYNEQFF
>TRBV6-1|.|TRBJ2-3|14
CASNNPTGTDTQYF
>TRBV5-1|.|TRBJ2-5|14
CASSLDFRQETQYF
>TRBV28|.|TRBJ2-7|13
CASGAGPPYEQYF
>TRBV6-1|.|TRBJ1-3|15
CASSEREGAGNTIYF
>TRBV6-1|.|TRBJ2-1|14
CASSLAGVYNEQFF
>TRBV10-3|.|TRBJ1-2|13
CAISGSRTDGYTF
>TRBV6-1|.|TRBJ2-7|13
CACNRDSAYEQYF
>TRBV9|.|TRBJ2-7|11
CASSVSDEQYF
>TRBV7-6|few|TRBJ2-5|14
CASSVGQGEETQYF
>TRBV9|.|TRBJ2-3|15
CASSVAGGRTDTQYF
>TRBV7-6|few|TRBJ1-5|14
CASSPDRVTQPQHF